The following is a T cell receptor (beta chain) sequence with its context. The data were obtained in a study of blood T cell repertoires in COVID-19. Study-wide background: Sample material is recorded as cDNA or gDNA derived from T cells, B-cell-depleted T cells, or PBMCs.

Sequencing was performed with immunoSEQ multiplex PCR; in TCRdb, only in-frame clones are kept and a portion is missing. The repertoire holds 120,000 to 150,000 clones, with 75% to 90% as singletons. Trimming took off 3 bases at V and 4 bases at J, with 16 bases between the two ends. The CDR3 spans 15 residues. The germline CDR1 and CDR2 sequences are SGHAT and FQNNGV. Enrolled during active infection, Seattle patients were then followed longitudinally. The chain couples TRBV11-2 to TRBJ2-7; maybe TRBD2 (6 bases). Material for sequencing was peripheral blood. The TCR sequence derives from a man younger than 30 with COVID-19, enrolled during active disease. The DNA of the CDR3 is TGTGCCAGCAGCTTTCCCCGGGGAGGCACTTACGAGCAGTACTTC. This codes for CASSFPRGGTYEQYF.